A single T cell receptor beta chain is shown here with its context. Libraries were prepared by immunoSEQ multiplex PCR; TCRdb keeps only in-frame clonotypes and omits some of them. The sample has 82,000 or so clones; 90% to 95% are singletons. This sample is drawn from a study of OX40 agonist ivuxolimab in advanced cancers. This sequence originates from an adult with an advanced solid tumor such as melanoma, head and neck, liver or kidney cancer. Sample: CD4+ or CD8+ T cells sorted from blood, taken in a trial of the OX40 agonist ivuxolimab.

This CDR3 reads CASGMGLKPGYEQYF. CDR3 nucleotides: TGTGCCAGCGGCATGGGCCTCAAGCCCGGATACGAGCAGTACTTC. The rearrangement uses TRBV7-2 and TRBJ2-7; D unresolved. The V and J ends lost 8 bases and 4 bases respectively, with 21 bases between them. The CDR3 has 15 amino acids. Germline CDR1 is SGHTA and CDR2 is FQGNSA.